This entry describes one T cell receptor beta chain. V was clipped by 1 base and J by 0 bases, with 16 bases between them. The germline V gene encodes CDR1 LGHDT and CDR2 YNNKEL (reference sequence). This CDR3 region has 18 residues. The data belong to a study of blood T cell repertoires in COVID-19. About the research overall: Sites in the United States, Italy and Spain provided acute and convalescent COVID-19 samples. PBMCs, B-cell-depleted T cells, or T cells provided the cDNA or gDNA that made up the material.

The authors' processing: Nucleated cell counts were estimated from reference gene primer amplification. Repertoires were generated with immunoSEQ multiplex PCR, while TCRdb's copy carries only in-frame clones and drops some. V, J and clone size are taken as reported in that table, and D and trimming were inferred from the DNA itself. Counted here are 200,000 to 250,000 clones, approximately 87% occurring once; the ten biggest clones make up 6.2%. The sample consisted of peripheral blood. The chain is built from TRBV3-1 (or the pseudogene TRBV3-2) and TRBJ1-3; D is undetermined. This TCR came from a man between 60 and 75 years old with acute or convalescent COVID-19. CDR3 in DNA: TGTGCCAGCAGCCAAGCCGACAACCCAATCATCTCTGGAAACACCATATATTTT. Translated, it gives CASSQADNPIISGNTIYF.